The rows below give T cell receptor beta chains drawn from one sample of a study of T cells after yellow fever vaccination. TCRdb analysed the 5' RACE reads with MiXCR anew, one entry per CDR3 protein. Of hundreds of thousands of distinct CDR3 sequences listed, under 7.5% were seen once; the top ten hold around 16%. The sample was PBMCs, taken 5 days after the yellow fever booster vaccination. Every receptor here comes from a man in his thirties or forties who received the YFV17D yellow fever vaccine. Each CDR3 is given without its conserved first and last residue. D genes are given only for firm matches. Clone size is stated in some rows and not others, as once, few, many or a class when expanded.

CDR3aa: ASSLGETPLY; abundance: few; v_gene: TRBV12-3/TRBV12-4; d_gene: .
CDR3aa: ASSYVATGELF; abundance: .; v_gene: TRBV6-5; d_gene: .
CDR3aa: ASSLSTPMNTEAF; abundance: many; v_gene: TRBV5-1; d_gene: .
CDR3aa: ASSLVSGASSYEQY; abundance: .; v_gene: TRBV7-2; d_gene: TRBD2
CDR3aa: ASSLVGGGVTEADTQY; abundance: many; v_gene: TRBV11-2; d_gene: .
CDR3aa: ASSFRRTDEQF; abundance: few; v_gene: TRBV7-2; d_gene: .
CDR3aa: ASVGPGGPGTDTQY; abundance: few; v_gene: TRBV6-1; d_gene: .
CDR3aa: SAVAGMEETQY; abundance: many; v_gene: TRBV20-1; d_gene: .
CDR3aa: ASNQLGRGTQETQY; abundance: few; v_gene: TRBV28; d_gene: .
CDR3aa: ASTFPGPGMGGYT; abundance: few; v_gene: TRBV7-9; d_gene: .
CDR3aa: ASSWAADTQY; abundance: many; v_gene: TRBV7-2; d_gene: .
CDR3aa: ASSYLAYEQY; abundance: many; v_gene: TRBV6-2/TRBV6-3; d_gene: .
CDR3aa: SAHPTSGSGEQY; abundance: .; v_gene: TRBV20-1; d_gene: TRBD2
CDR3aa: ASSSTSGRGETQY; abundance: .; v_gene: TRBV19; d_gene: TRBD2
CDR3aa: AWSVKGSNQPQH; abundance: .; v_gene: TRBV30; d_gene: .
CDR3aa: ASSLTWGVGEQY; abundance: many; v_gene: TRBV7-2; d_gene: .
CDR3aa: AISETGVYEQY; abundance: many; v_gene: TRBV10-3; d_gene: TRBD1
CDR3aa: SARDVRALYEQY; abundance: .; v_gene: TRBV20-1; d_gene: .
CDR3aa: ASSSPGQSTDTQY; abundance: many; v_gene: TRBV6-5; d_gene: TRBD1
CDR3aa: ASSEDRVGGNTIY; abundance: .; v_gene: TRBV7-2; d_gene: TRBD1
CDR3aa: ASQGGGSKYEQY; abundance: many; v_gene: TRBV6-1; d_gene: TRBD2
CDR3aa: ASSWVTSTDTQY; abundance: many; v_gene: TRBV6-1; d_gene: .
CDR3aa: SARGGTGPDTQY; abundance: .; v_gene: TRBV20-1; d_gene: .
CDR3aa: ASSITSAEQY; abundance: .; v_gene: TRBV6-6; d_gene: .
CDR3aa: ASSQGLAGVNEQF; abundance: many; v_gene: TRBV5-1; d_gene: TRBD2
CDR3aa: SATTGTGNYEQY; abundance: many; v_gene: TRBV20-1; d_gene: TRBD1
CDR3aa: ASSRANGNEQF; abundance: .; v_gene: TRBV4-3; d_gene: .
CDR3aa: ASSPGSGGGYEQY; abundance: many; v_gene: TRBV18; d_gene: TRBD2
CDR3aa: ASSQARIGTEAF; abundance: many; v_gene: TRBV4-2; d_gene: .
CDR3aa: ASSGTLDSPLH; abundance: few; v_gene: TRBV10-1; d_gene: .
CDR3aa: SASRGYNEQF; abundance: many; v_gene: TRBV20-1; d_gene: .
CDR3aa: AIRGLAEAGSYNEQF; abundance: .; v_gene: TRBV10-3; d_gene: TRBD2
CDR3aa: ASSLLGASAAF; abundance: .; v_gene: TRBV28; d_gene: .
CDR3aa: ASSLVRTSGSRGAYNEQF; abundance: many; v_gene: TRBV5-1; d_gene: TRBD2
CDR3aa: ASSAPRWVGSYEQY; abundance: many; v_gene: TRBV5-5; d_gene: .
CDR3aa: ASSQQVSSPDTQY; abundance: few; v_gene: TRBV4-2; d_gene: .
CDR3aa: ASSPGTRNTIY; abundance: many; v_gene: TRBV2; d_gene: .
CDR3aa: ASSKAPGRHQPQH; abundance: .; v_gene: TRBV21-1; d_gene: .
CDR3aa: ASTGGPTEAF; abundance: .; v_gene: TRBV12-3/TRBV12-4; d_gene: .
CDR3aa: ASGSRTGPSYEQY; abundance: many; v_gene: TRBV12-3/TRBV12-4; d_gene: TRBD1
CDR3aa: ASSLERAEQF; abundance: few; v_gene: TRBV7-2; d_gene: .
CDR3aa: ASNLAGSAQF; abundance: .; v_gene: TRBV6-2/TRBV6-3; d_gene: TRBD2